The 15 T cell receptor beta chains reported below all come from one sample, sequenced in a study of blood T cell repertoires in COVID-19. The protocol was immunoSEQ multiplex PCR, while the TCRdb copy is restricted to in-frame clones and leaves out a portion. The data show over 85,000 clones, with over 85% seen just once and around 1.9% held by the top ten. What was sequenced was peripheral blood. The source of these receptors is a woman aged 50 to 60 with COVID-19, enrolled during active disease.

The chain carries TRBV27 and TRBJ1-6; D is uncertain. Between the trimmed V and J ends, which lost 1 base and 7 bases, there was a span of 11 bases. Germline CDR1 reads MNHEY; CDR2 reads SMNVEV (reference sequence). CDR3 length: 15 residues. The CDR3 region has the DNA TGTGCCAGCAGTTTATGGACCGGAGGCAATTCACCCCTCCACTTT. Translating it yields CASSLWTGGNSPLHF.

The J gene is TRBJ1-2, the V gene TRBV5-6; no reliable D call. Germline assignment: CDR1 SGHDT and CDR2 YYEEEE. Trimming cost V 0 bases and J 11 bases, with 8 bases left between them. The CDR3 extends over 11 amino acids. CDR3 DNA: TGTGCCAGCAGCTTGGTGCAGACTTACACCTTC. It specifies CASSLVQTYTF.

This clone was seen only once. V gene TRBV19 combines with J gene TRBJ1-1; 10 positions match TRBD1. Germline V gene data show CDR1 as LNHDA and CDR2 as SQIVND (reference sequence). The CDR3 consists of 17 residues. J was trimmed by 2 bases and V by 5 bases; bases with no gene match: 11. The CDR3 sequence: CASSPRQGAPTNTEAFF. The CDR3 coding sequence is TGTGCCAGTAGTCCCAGACAGGGGGCACCCACTAACACTGAAGCTTTCTTT.

The V and J genes are TRBV19 and TRBJ1-2, with 7 bases that match TRBD1. J was trimmed by 2 bases and V by 6 bases; bases with no gene match: 6. This CDR3 region has 14 residues. Germline values: CDR1 LNHDA, CDR2 SQIVND (reference sequence). CDR3 region: CASSTTGTNYGYTF. CDR3 DNA: TGTGCCAGTAGCACGACAGGGACCAACTATGGCTACACCTTC.

This rearrangement joins TRBV5-1 to TRBJ1-3; possibly TRBD1 for D (5 bases). Per germline, CDR1 SGHRS and CDR2 YFSETQ. Trimming stripped 4 bases from V and 1 base from J, with 15 bases between. The CDR3 is 16 amino acids. The CDR3 DNA reads TGCGCCAGCAGCCGGGAGGGGAGCCCATCTGGAAACACCATATATTTT. This gives the protein CASSREGSPSGNTIYF.

Here the CDR3 reads CASSSGLAGGPSTDTQYF. In nucleotides, the CDR3 is TGTGCCAGCAGTTCGGGACTAGCGGGGGGACCAAGCACAGATACGCAGTATTTT. The chain employs TRBV7-6 and TRBJ2-3, with 15 bases that match TRBD2. With 6 bases clipped from V and 0 bases from J, the junction kept 7 bases outside the gene matches. The V gene's germline CDR1 is SGHVS and CDR2 FNYEAQ. The CDR3 loop spans 18 amino acids.

The chain links TRBV7-2 to TRBJ1-2; the match to TRBD1 covers 8 bases. The junction had 12 bases not matched to a gene; V was cut back by 5 bases and J by 4 bases. The CDR3 loop spans 16 amino acids. Germline V gives CDR1 SGHTA, CDR2 FQGNSA. CDR3 nucleotide sequence: TGTGCCAGCAGCCCCCAAATGGACAGGGCCTTCTATGGCTACACCTTC. Amino acids: CASSPQMDRAFYGYTF.

V gene TRBV5-1 combines with J gene TRBJ1-5; the match to TRBD1 covers 9 bases. The germline CDR1 and CDR2 sequences are SGHRS and YFSETQ. J lost 6 bases, V lost 4 bases, and 5 bases had no gene match. The CDR3 spans 14 residues. The CDR3 sequence: CASSIGQGTQPQHF. The CDR3 bases are TGCGCCAGCAGCATTGGACAGGGGACTCAGCCCCAGCATTTT.

This sequence joins TRBV28 and TRBJ2-2, with D perhaps TRBD2 (7 bases). This CDR3 contains 15 residues. The germline V gene has CDR1 MDHEN and CDR2 SYDVKM. V lost 2 bases and J 8 bases, leaving 15 bases between the germline ends. CDR3 DNA sequence: TGTGCCAGCAGTTTACCCACGGGGGGCTATGGGGAGCTGTTTTTT. It translates to CASSLPTGGYGELFF. The full variable domain, its missing parts supplied by reference TRBV28 and TRBJ2-2, is DVKVTQSSRYLVKRTGEKVFLECVQDMDHENMFWYRQDPGLGLRLIYFSYDVKMKEKGDIPEGYSVSREKKERFSLILESASTNQTSMYLCASSLPTGGYGELFFGEGSRLTVL.

This sequence joins TRBV21-1 and TRBJ1-1. TRBV21-1 constitutes a pseudogene. CDR3 length: 14 residues. The CDR3 coding sequence is TGTGCCAGCGGATTTAGAACAGCGGGATCCCAAGCTTTCTTT. Protein: CASGFRTAGSQAFF.

V usage is TRBV9 and J usage is TRBJ1-1; TRBD1 aligns across 7 bases. J lost 6 bases, V lost 6 bases, and 8 bases had no gene match. CDR3 length: 13 residues. CDR1 is SGDLS, CDR2 YYNGEE, per germline. DNA of the CDR3: TGTGCCAGCAACTCAGGGGGTGCAGCTGAAGCTTTCTTT. Translated: CASNSGGAAEAFF.

This chain links TRBV6-5 with TRBJ2-5; a weak D match, TRBD1 (5 bases). Germline V lookup: CDR1 MNHEY, CDR2 SVGAGI. V was shortened by 2 bases and J by 5 bases, with 9 bases between the two germline ends. The CDR3 is made up of 13 amino acids. CDR3: CASSYRRAETQYF. CDR3 sequence (DNA): TGTGCCAGCAGTTACCGCAGGGCGGAGACCCAGTACTTC.

The rearrangement links TRBV11-3 to TRBJ2-7; TRBD1 is a possible D gene (5 bases). The CDR3 length is 14 residues. Germline-derived CDR1 and CDR2 are SGHNT and YENEEA. Trimming took off 3 bases at V and 2 bases at J, with 11 bases between the two ends. The CDR3 loop is CASSLTGATYEQYF. The CDR3 DNA is TGTGCCAGCAGCTTGACTGGGGCGACCTACGAGCAGTACTTC. Full variable domain (rest looked up from reference TRBV11-3 and TRBJ2-7): EAGVVQSPRYKIIEKKQPVAFWCNPISGHNTLYWYLQNLGQGPELLIRYENEEAVDDSQLPKDRFSAERLKGVDSTLKIQPAELGDSAVYLCASSLTGATYEQYFGPGTRLTVT.

The V and J genes are TRBV28 and TRBJ1-3, with D unclear. CDR3 size: 16 residues. Deletions cut 3 bases from V and 0 bases from J, with 12 bases between. Germline V gives CDR1 MDHEN, CDR2 SYDVKM. CDR3 loop: CASSFRGTSSGNTIYF. CDR3 in DNA: TGTGCCAGCAGTTTTAGAGGAACGAGCTCTGGAAACACCATATATTTT. Supplemented by reference TRBV28 and TRBJ1-3, the full variable domain reads DVKVTQSSRYLVKRTGEKVFLECVQDMDHENMFWYRQDPGLGLRLIYFSYDVKMKEKGDIPEGYSVSREKKERFSLILESASTNQTSMYLCASSFRGTSSGNTIYFGEGSWLTVV.

The chain has TRBV19 and TRBJ1-2; perhaps TRBD1 as D (6 bases). In germline, CDR1 is LNHDA, CDR2 SQIVND (reference sequence). This CDR3 has 16 amino acids. V lost 3 bases, J lost 7 bases, and 21 bases lay in between. Here the CDR3 reads CASSIVWGRGITGYTF. As DNA, the CDR3 is TGTGCCAGTAGTATCGTCTGGGGCAGGGGAATCACTGGCTACACCTTC.